The sequence of this T cell receptor (beta chain) was determined in a study of identical twins. General study points: Diverse VJ usage suggested most zero-insertion clonotypes were not invariant T cells.

Germline V gives CDR1 MNHNS, CDR2 SASEGT. The CDR3 consists of 14 residues. Deletions cut 6 bases from V and 4 bases from J, with 12 bases between. Only a few counts were recorded for this clonotype. Its specificity is unknown. MiXCR, applied by TCRdb to the 5' RACE reads, yields one record per CDR3 protein. The sample includes hundreds of thousands of distinct CDR3 sequences, 20% to 25% of them seen just once. These data are also associated with another study on T cells expressing NK-cell markers. As reported in that work: Repertoire data for TCR beta were derived from sorted T cells (CD3+CD56+NKG2C+, CD3+CD56+NKG2C- and CD3+CD56-NKG2C+).

Input material: CD4+ T cells sorted from blood. The chain employs TRBV6-1 and TRBJ1-4; TRBD1 might be the D (6 bases). This TCR came from a woman between 18 and 30 years old in good health. In DNA, the CDR3 is TGTGCCAGCAGCCGGGGGGCGGTTAATGAAAAACTGTTTTTT. This translates into CASSRGAVNEKLFF.